These T cell receptor beta chains were read from a single sample in a study of blood T cell repertoires in COVID-19. Method: immunoSEQ multiplex PCR; TCRdb's copy keeps in-frame clones and lacks some. The table includes about 360,000 clones, 88% detected once. Source material: PBMCs or T cells enriched from blood (not recorded which). All receptors come from a woman between 40 and 50 years old with acute COVID-19. CDR3s leave out the opening cysteine and the closing phenylalanine or tryptophan.

V	length	CDR3
TRBV5-4	17	ASSLVRTGGGAGANVLT
TRBV5-1	12	ASSFLVIQETQY
TRBV7-2	13	ASSPRGSGVNEQF
TRBV6-1	12	ASSESLPGLPQH
TRBV21-1	11	ARISGVTPPLH
TRBV30	12	AWSVAGGHQPQH
TRBV7-9	14	ASSPTGTERNEKLF
TRBV5-1	16	ASSPRVRLGKGNTEAF
TRBV3-1/TRBV3-2	18	ASSQAARRTGRTSGNTIY
TRBV9	14	ASSGAGQFSGNTIY
TRBV24-1	17	ATSDSRTTGGLVTGELF
TRBV7-9	12	ASSLGGRNTEAF
TRBV7-6	13	ASSRSRVRADTQY
TRBV2	12	ASSVSGRRAEAF
TRBV6-5	13	ASSYSPGRDSEQY
TRBV2	12	ASSEAGGNYGYT
TRBV18	11	ASSDPGGDTQY
TRBV27	10	ASSSAGRTLH
TRBV7-9	12	ASSRIAGALEQF
TRBV7-8	14	ASTTELGRENTEAF
TRBV18	13	ASSPLRDRSTEAF
TRBV2	13	ASSGGQGWNTEAF
TRBV19	13	ASSSRDRGDQPQH
TRBV6-1	14	ASSEEDSYSYNEQF
TRBV3-1/TRBV3-2	14	ASSQDPSGHWIGYT
TRBV6-1	13	ASSEDPAGKETQY
TRBV7-2	14	ASSLRRAGLNTEAF
TRBV7-9	14	ASSLARPSSTGELF
TRBV5-1	13	ASSLGQGGTGELF
TRBV29-1	11	SASGNPGTEAF
TRBV5-1	14	ASSLEGRRDTDTQY
TRBV5-6	13	ASSFRGVVPGGYT
TRBV19	14	ASTSKDRGPPYGYT
TRBV25-1	13	ASSDRGYSGNTIY
TRBV5-1	13	ASSLDSTVNTEAF
TRBV19	12	ASSPLVGNQPQH
TRBV19	11	ASSIVATGELF
TRBV18	14	ASSPNDRGSSYGYT
TRBV2	11	ASSVGDNYGYT
TRBV12-3/TRBV12-4	10	ASSRQTYEQY
TRBV5-1	12	ASSQGLNTDTQY
TRBV11-2	12	ASSLVPTKETQY
TRBV4-1	14	ASSQGSGQRPYEQY
TRBV4-1	14	ASSQPGQYSGNTIY
TRBV3-1/TRBV3-2	12	ASSSKDMNTEAF
TRBV6-5	11	ASTWDRYNEQF